The 25 T cell receptor beta chains below were found in one sample sequenced in a study of T cells in Graves' hyperthyroidism and ophthalmopathy. Amplification of TCR beta CDR3 regions was performed using RNA transcripts as template. HTBI primers were used for first-round RT-PCR of the TCR CDR3. A single record per CDR3 protein comes from TCRdb applying MiXCR to the multiplex PCR reads. In the table there are 200,000 to 300,000 distinct CDR3 sequences, roughly 17% of which are singletons. Sequencing used blood. The receptors shown here come from a woman between 18 and 29 years old with Graves' ophthalmopathy.

This clonotype was picked up a small number of times. CDR3 sequence reads: CAINNPLAGGGNEQFF. In nucleotides, the CDR3 is TGTGCCATCAATAACCCGCTAGCGGGGGGCGGGAATGAGCAGTTCTTC. V gene TRBV10-3 combines with J gene TRBJ2-1; 11 bases are shared with TRBD2. The CDR3 totals 16 residues. Trimming cost V 7 bases and J 7 bases; bases outside gene matches: 12. The germline V gene encodes CDR1 ENHRY and CDR2 SYGVKD.

Many counts were recorded for this clonotype. The chain is built from TRBV18 and TRBJ2-5; D unresolved. This CDR3 has 16 amino acids. Germline values: CDR1 KGHSH, CDR2 LQKENI. The V end lost 3 bases, the J end lost 1 base, and 15 bases lay between the germline ends. For the CDR3, the DNA is TGTGCCAGCTCACCGAAGGCCGAGACACCCCAAGAGACCCAGTACTTC. Translated: CASSPKAETPQETQYF.

The chain combines TRBV12-3 or TRBV12-4 with TRBJ2-3; perhaps D is TRBD1 or TRBD2 (7 bases each). This CDR3 is built from 17 residues. Deletions cut 4 bases from V and 0 bases from J, with 17 bases between. CDR3 nucleotides: TGTGCCAGCAGTTCCCCCGGGGGGACAGCTAGCACAGATACGCAGTATTTT. Its protein is CASSSPGGTASTDTQYF.

The chain combines TRBV24-1 with TRBJ2-2; 8 positions agree with TRBD1. The germline CDR1 and CDR2 sequences are KGHDR and SFDVKD. The trim removed 4 bases at V and 1 base at J, leaving 4 bases unmatched. This CDR3 comprises 16 residues. The CDR3 protein is CATSDPGTGNTGELFF. The CDR3 DNA reads TGTGCCACCAGTGACCCCGGGACAGGGAACACCGGGGAGCTGTTTTTT.

This clonotype turned up a few times. A much larger clonotype is one base distant, so this may be a read error. Written as DNA, the CDR3 is TGTGCCAGCAGCTTAGACGTTACAGGGAGAGGGACCCAGTACTTC. This sequence encodes CASSLDVTGRGTQYF. This sequence joins TRBV7-9 and TRBJ2-5; weak D call: TRBD1 (6 bases). The germline V gene has CDR1 SEHNR and CDR2 FQNEAQ (reference sequence). The CDR3 consists of 15 residues. Trimming shortened V by 1 base and J by 7 bases, and 16 bases separated the two germline ends.

At least ten counts were recorded for this clonotype. V is TRBV28 and J is TRBJ2-5, with 7 bases fitting TRBD1. The germline gives CDR1 MDHEN, CDR2 SYDVKM. V was pared by 6 bases and J by 7 bases, with 5 bases of the junction left unmatched. The CDR3 is 12 amino acids. CDR3 sequence: CASRSRQGTQYF. As DNA, the CDR3 is TGTGCCAGCAGAAGCCGACAGGGGACCCAGTACTTC.

The rearrangement joins TRBV27 to TRBJ2-5; D is perhaps TRBD1 (6 bases). V was clipped by 2 bases and J by 7 bases, with 20 bases between them. Germline values: CDR1 MNHEY, CDR2 SMNVEV (reference sequence). This CDR3 contains 16 residues. CDR3 DNA sequence: TGTGCCAGCAGTTTACTTAGCAGGGGTTTGTTAGCGACCCAGTACTTC. This sequence encodes CASSLLSRGLLATQYF.

The sample holds many counts of this clonotype. The V call is TRBV5-1, the J call TRBJ2-5, with 14 bases that match TRBD2. The CDR3 covers 18 residues. The trim removed 4 bases at V and 5 bases at J, leaving 13 bases unmatched. CDR1 is SGHRS, CDR2 YFSETQ, per germline. For the CDR3, the DNA is TGCGCCAGCAGCCCGGGACTAGCGGGGGACCCCGTTTACGAGACCCAGTACTTC. It yields the protein CASSPGLAGDPVYETQYF.

This clonotype was picked up a small number of times. The J gene is TRBJ2-7, the V gene TRBV5-4, with 9 bases fitting TRBD2. The CDR3 runs 13 residues. The junction had 3 bases not matched to a gene; V was cut back by 2 bases and J by 6 bases. From germline, CDR1 is SGHNT and CDR2 YYREEE (reference sequence). The CDR3 region has the DNA TGTGCCAGCAGCTTCTCTAGCGGGGCCGAGCAGTACTTC. The encoded protein is CASSFSSGAEQYF.

Ten or more counts support this clonotype. The gene calls are TRBV7-9 and TRBJ1-3, with D possibly being TRBD1 (6 bases). Germline CDR1 is SEHNR and CDR2 is FQNEAQ (reference sequence). V lost 5 bases, J lost 0 bases, and 17 bases lay in between. The CDR3 has 17 amino acids. CDR3 in amino acids: CASSISTRTDSGNTIYF. In nucleotides, the CDR3 is TGTGCCAGCAGCATCTCAACCCGGACAGACTCTGGAAACACCATATATTTT.

This clonotype was seen repeatedly, ten times or more. The V gene is TRBV12-3 or TRBV12-4, the J gene TRBJ1-3; 10 nucleotides align to TRBD1. This CDR3 comprises 15 residues. V gave up 6 bases and J gave up 4 bases; unmatched junction bases: 6. In DNA, the CDR3 is TGTGCCAGCAGCCGACAGGGGGCCCCCGGAAACACCATATATTTT. This codes for CASSRQGAPGNTIYF.

This clonotype was counted between two and nine times. A read error may produce the germline difference seen at one junction end. The chain couples TRBV29-1 to TRBJ2-2; 7 bases agree with TRBD1. The length of the CDR3 is 14 residues. Germline V gene lookup returns CDR1 SQVTM and CDR2 ANQGSEA. The CDR3 region has the DNA TGCAGCGTAGGGGACAGCATTAACACCGGGAAGCTGTTTTTT. This gives the protein CSVGDSINTGKLFF.

This clonotype has at least ten counts. The chain combines TRBV7-9 with TRBJ2-1; 8 bases match TRBD2. This CDR3 is built from 18 residues. CDR1 is SEHNR, CDR2 FQNEAQ, per germline (reference sequence). V trimming: 1 base; J trimming: 7 bases; junction bases outside the gene matches: 15. Here the CDR3 DNA reads TGTGCCAGCAGCTTAGAGTCGAGCGGGGGAAGTCCCCTTAATGAGCAGTTCTTC. It encodes CASSLESSGGSPLNEQFF. The full variable domain, rest sourced from reference TRBV7-9 and TRBJ2-1, is DTGVSQNPRHKITKRGQNVTFRCDPISEHNRLYWYRQTLGQGPEFLTYFQNEAQLEKSRLLSDRFSAERPKGSFSTLEIQRTEQGDSAMYLCASSLESSGGSPLNEQFFGPGTRLTVL.

The genes are TRBV2 and TRBJ1-2; 10 bases line up with TRBD1. This CDR3 has 13 amino acids. Germline CDR1 and CDR2: SNHLY and FYNNEI. The J segment lost 8 bases and the V segment lost 3 bases, leaving 3 bases of the junction unmatched. Here the CDR3 reads CASSDGTGVGYTF. CDR3 DNA sequence: TGTGCCAGCAGTGATGGGACAGGGGTCGGCTACACCTTC.

This clonotype was picked up a small number of times. Being one base from a much bigger clone, this may be a read error. In nucleotides, the CDR3 is TGCAGTGCTAGTCCCCCCCTCGAGACTAGCGGGATCTCCAAAAACATTCAGTACTTC. Amino acid sequence: CSASPPLETSGISKNIQYF. The chain combines TRBV20-1 with TRBJ2-4, with TRBD2 matching 11 bases. Unmatched junction bases numbered 15, after V lost 3 bases and J lost 2 bases. From germline, CDR1 is DFQATT and CDR2 SNEGSKA (reference sequence). The CDR3 is 19 amino acids.

This clonotype came up many times. This chain joins TRBV28 and TRBJ2-3, with TRBD2 matching over 8 bases. V lost 6 bases to trimming and J lost 1 base; unmatched junction nucleotides: 15. CDR3 length: 18 amino acids. The germline CDR1 and CDR2 sequences are MDHEN and SYDVKM. The DNA of the CDR3 is TGTGCCAGCAGACCGACCTCACGGGAAGCGGGGGGCACAGATACGCAGTATTTT. The encoded protein is CASRPTSREAGGTDTQYF.

This clonotype was detected a few times. A much larger clone sits a single nucleotide away, making a read error possible. The chain joins TRBV3-1 to TRBJ2-7; D is perhaps TRBD2 (6 bases). Germline CDR1 reads LGHDT; CDR2 reads YNNKEL (reference sequence). CDR3 length equals 15 residues. CDR3 amino acids: CASSQVLAGSYVQYF. The DNA for the CDR3 is TGTGCCAGCAGCCAAGTACTAGCTGGATCCTACGTGCAGTACTTC.

This clonotype was seen repeatedly, ten times or more. The chain joins TRBV30 to TRBJ2-2, with D possibly matching TRBD2 (5 bases). From germline, CDR1 is GTSNPN and CDR2 SVGIG (reference sequence). This CDR3 has 14 amino acids. Deletions cut 7 bases from V and 0 bases from J, with 12 bases between. In DNA form, the CDR3 reads TGTGCCTTTTGGACTCCTCCGAACACCGGGGAGCTGTTTTTT. It yields the protein CAFWTPPNTGELFF.

This clonotype came up many times. The chain recombines TRBV27 with TRBJ2-3; 7 bases agree with TRBD2. Germline CDR1 is MNHEY and CDR2 is SMNVEV (reference sequence). This CDR3 region has 14 residues. The V segment lost 6 bases and the J segment 0 bases; nucleotides outside the gene matches: 3. The CDR3 here is CASRRTSSTDTQYF. The CDR3 DNA sequence: TGTGCCAGCAGGAGGACTAGTAGCACAGATACGCAGTATTTT.

This clonotype was found many times. The chain carries TRBV5-8 and TRBJ1-1; unclear D gene. V lost 0 bases, J lost 1 base, and 10 bases lay in between. Germline CDR1 SGHTS, CDR2 YDEGEE. The CDR3 is made up of 15 amino acids. DNA of the CDR3: TGTGCCAGCAGCTTGGTTTACGGGTGGAACACTGAAGCTTTCTTT. This encodes CASSLVYGWNTEAFF.

This chain connects TRBV10-2 to TRBJ2-7; 8 bases are a match to TRBD1. This CDR3 region has 12 residues. V trimming: 8 bases; J trimming: 3 bases; junction bases outside the gene matches: 3. The germline V gene has CDR1 WSHSY and CDR2 SAAADI. The CDR3 spells CASLGQGYEQYF. The CDR3 nucleotides read TGCGCCAGCCTAGGACAGGGCTACGAGCAGTACTTC.

The V gene is TRBV6-2 or TRBV6-3, the J gene TRBJ1-5; D not certain. The CDR3 extends over 14 amino acids. Deletions cut 5 bases from V and 3 bases from J, with 11 bases between. CDR1 is MNHEY, CDR2 SVGEGT, per germline. This CDR3 reads CASSAPWDNQPQHF. DNA of the CDR3: TGTGCCAGCAGTGCGCCCTGGGACAATCAGCCCCAGCATTTT.

This clonotype was found many times. This chain connects TRBV30 to TRBJ1-2; D ambiguous. The germline V and J ends were trimmed by 0 bases and 7 bases, with 6 bases remaining between them. The germline V gene encodes CDR1 GTSNPN and CDR2 SVGIG (reference sequence). CDR3 size: 11 residues. CDR3 sequence reads: CAWSVRVGYTF. The CDR3 bases are TGTGCCTGGAGTGTAAGGGTTGGCTACACCTTC. Full variable domain (remainder filled in from reference TRBV30 and TRBJ1-2): SQTIHQWPATLVQPVGSPLSLECTVEGTSNPNLYWYRQAAGRGLQLLFYSVGIGQISSEVPQNLSASRPQDRQFILSSKKLLLSDSGFYLCAWSVRVGYTFGSGTRLTVV.

This clonotype was counted many times. The V and J genes are TRBV7-8 and TRBJ1-3; TRBD1 might be the D (6 bases). V was clipped by 1 base and J by 7 bases, with 17 bases between them. CDR3 length equals 16 residues. Germline CDR1 and CDR2: SGHVS and FQNEAQ. The CDR3 sequence: CASSLGPGQQGNTIYF. CDR3 nucleotides: TGTGCCAGCAGCTTAGGGCCGGGACAACAAGGGAACACCATATATTTT.

This clonotype occurred many times. The rearrangement uses TRBV6-1 and TRBJ1-5, with a weak D call TRBD1 (5 bases). CDR3 length: 15 residues. V was cut by 2 bases and J by 2 bases, with 10 bases left in between. CDR1 MNHNS and CDR2 SASEGT come from the germline V gene. Here the CDR3 DNA reads TGTGCCAGCAGTGAAAGGGGTACTGGCAATCAGCCCCAGCATTTT. Its translation: CASSERGTGNQPQHF.